This entry describes one T cell receptor beta chain. Per the germline V gene, CDR1 is SGHNT and CDR2 is YYREEE (reference sequence). This CDR3 region has 16 residues. This entry is derived from a study of T cells expressing NK-cell markers. About the research overall: Among the eight sequenced donors, seven tested HCMV-seropositive and one tested seronegative.

TCRdb processed the 5' RACE reads again and assigns one entry to each CDR3 protein, with no DNA. The sample has about 150,000 distinct CDR3 sequences, and its top ten clones hold less than 15%. The chain links TRBV5-4 to TRBJ2-2; TCRdb reports TRBD2, a call that lacks DNA to check it against. The sequencing sample was made of blood T cells: a sorted CD56 or NKG2C T cell subset, CD4+ or CD8+ T cells, or bulk PBMC T cells (not recorded which). The source is a man between 18 and 35 years old in good health. The CDR3 loop is CASSLGASGSVGELFF. Together with reference TRBV5-4 and TRBJ2-2, the CDR3 gives the full variable domain: ETGVTQSPTHLIKTRGQQVTLRCSSQSGHNTVSWYQQALGQGPQFIFQYYREEENGRGNFPPRFSGLQFPNYSSELNVNALELDDSALYLCASSLGASGSVGELFFGEGSRLTVL.